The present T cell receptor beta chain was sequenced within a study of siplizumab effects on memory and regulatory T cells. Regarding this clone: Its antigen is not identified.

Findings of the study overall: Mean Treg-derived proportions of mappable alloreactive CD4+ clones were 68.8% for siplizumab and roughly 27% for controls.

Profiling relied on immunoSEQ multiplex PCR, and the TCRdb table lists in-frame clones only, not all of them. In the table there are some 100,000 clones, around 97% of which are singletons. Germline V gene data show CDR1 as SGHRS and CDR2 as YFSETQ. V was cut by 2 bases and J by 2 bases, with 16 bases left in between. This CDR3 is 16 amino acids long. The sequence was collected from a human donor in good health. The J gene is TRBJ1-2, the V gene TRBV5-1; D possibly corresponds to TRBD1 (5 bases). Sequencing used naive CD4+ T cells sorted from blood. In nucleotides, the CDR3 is TGCGCCAGCAGCTTCGACAGAATCTTAGAAAACTATGGCTACACCTTC. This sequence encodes CASSFDRILENYGYTF.